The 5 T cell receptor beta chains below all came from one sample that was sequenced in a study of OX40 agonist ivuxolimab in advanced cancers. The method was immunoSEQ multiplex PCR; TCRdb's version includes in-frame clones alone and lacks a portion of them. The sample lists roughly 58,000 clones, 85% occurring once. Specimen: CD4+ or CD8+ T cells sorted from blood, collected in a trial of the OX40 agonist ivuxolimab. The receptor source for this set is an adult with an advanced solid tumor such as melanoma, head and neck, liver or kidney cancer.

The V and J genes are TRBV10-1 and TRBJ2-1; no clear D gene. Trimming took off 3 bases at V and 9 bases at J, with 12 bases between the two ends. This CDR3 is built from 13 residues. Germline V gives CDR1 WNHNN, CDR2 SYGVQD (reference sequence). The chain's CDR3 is CASSDIPPGEQFF. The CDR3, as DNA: TGCGCCAGCAGTGATATCCCTCCGGGTGAGCAGTTCTTC.

CDR3 loop: CASSLQTGLYEQYF. CDR3 nucleotide sequence: TGTGCCAGCAGCCTTCAAACAGGCCTCTACGAGCAGTACTTC. The V gene is TRBV7-8, the J gene TRBJ2-7; perhaps TRBD1 as D (5 bases). The germline gives CDR1 SGHVS, CDR2 FQNEAQ. There are 14 residues in the CDR3. Deletions cut 5 bases from V and 3 bases from J, with 14 bases between.

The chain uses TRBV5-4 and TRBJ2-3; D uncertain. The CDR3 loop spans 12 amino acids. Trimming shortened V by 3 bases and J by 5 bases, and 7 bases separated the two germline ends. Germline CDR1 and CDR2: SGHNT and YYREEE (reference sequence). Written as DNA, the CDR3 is TGTGCCAGCAGCTCCGTGCTAGATACGCAGTATTTT. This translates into CASSSVLDTQYF.

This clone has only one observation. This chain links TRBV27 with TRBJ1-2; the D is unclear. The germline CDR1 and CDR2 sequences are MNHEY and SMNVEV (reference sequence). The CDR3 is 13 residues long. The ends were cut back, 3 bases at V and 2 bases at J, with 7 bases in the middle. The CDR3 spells CASSFRRNYGYTF. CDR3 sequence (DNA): TGTGCCAGCAGTTTTCGGAGAAACTATGGCTACACCTTC.

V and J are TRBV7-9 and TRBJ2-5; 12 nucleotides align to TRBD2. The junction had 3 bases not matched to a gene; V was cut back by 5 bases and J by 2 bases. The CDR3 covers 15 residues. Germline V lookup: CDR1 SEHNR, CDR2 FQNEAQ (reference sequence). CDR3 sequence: CASSQTSGGQETQYF. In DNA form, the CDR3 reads TGTGCCAGCAGCCAGACTAGCGGGGGACAAGAGACCCAGTACTTC.